This T cell receptor (beta chain) was retrieved from a study of cytomegalovirus exposure and HLA in healthy donors. Whole-study context: Both the roughly 120 validation repertoires and the approximately 700 first-cohort repertoires used the same platform, as reported by a later analysis. Study conclusions and caveats: The authors enumerated 150 to 200 TCR beta chains as linked to cytomegalovirus.

Germline V gene data show CDR1 as MNHEY and CDR2 as SVGAGI. The ends were cut back, 2 bases at V and 3 bases at J, with 13 bases in the middle. This CDR3 is 15 amino acids long. The protocol was immunoSEQ multiplex PCR, while the TCRdb copy is restricted to in-frame clones and leaves out a portion. There are about 130,000 clones in the sample; 80% to 90% occur only once, and 9% to 9.5% lies in the top ten. Donors were drawn from the approximately 130-subject validation cohort, separate from the approximately 640-subject first cohort. Comments on this clone: Its antigen is currently unknown.

This chain connects TRBV6-5 to TRBJ1-1; D gene uncertain. The TCR originated in a young woman in good health and CMV-seropositive. Sequenced sample: PBMCs. CDR3 bases: TGTGCCAGCAGTTACCCACGAATCGCGGACACTGAAGCTTTCTTT. Translated: CASSYPRIADTEAFF.